Listed below are T cell receptor beta chains from one sample, sequenced in a study of blood T cell repertoires in COVID-19. The assay was immunoSEQ multiplex PCR, and TCRdb's table has in-frame clones only and misses some. Of hundreds of thousands of clones in the sample, 85% to 90% were seen once. Sample: PBMCs or T cells enriched from blood (not recorded which). These receptor sequences come from a man aged 50-59 years who had been exposed to COVID-19. CDR3s include the opening cysteine and the closing phenylalanine or tryptophan. The D gene is left open where the match is weak. The size entry is marked missing in some rows and otherwise reads once, few, many or a size class.

clone_size	d_call	j_call	v_call	cdr3_aa	cdr3_nt
-	-	TRBJ1-4	TRBV20-1	CSASGSGATNEKLFF	TGCAGTGCTAGTGGCTCAGGGGCAACTAATGAAAAACTGTTTTTT
-	TRBD1	TRBJ1-2	TRBV7-9	CASSTRDSGSRGYTF	TGTGCCAGCAGCACACGGGACAGCGGTTCTAGGGGCTACACCTTC
-	TRBD1	TRBJ2-1	TRBV13	CASSLDGQGQDEQFF	TGTGCCAGCAGCTTAGACGGACAGGGTCAAGATGAGCAGTTCTTC
-	TRBD1	TRBJ1-2	TRBV7-8	CASSLQPGTGGGGYTF	TGTGCCAGCAGCTTGCAACCGGGAACAGGGGGCGGGGGCTACACCTTC
-	TRBD1	TRBJ2-5	TRBV7-3	CASSRTGQVETQYF	TGTGCCAGCAGCCGAACGGGACAGGTAGAGACCCAGTACTTC
-	-	TRBJ2-3	TRBV18	CASSNPMGRGISTDTQYF	TGTGCCAGCTCAAATCCAATGGGGCGTGGGATTAGCACAGATACGCAGTATTTT
-	-	TRBJ1-3	TRBV28	CASKVGGPSGGTIYF	TGTGCCAGCAAGGTCGGAGGGCCATCCGGAGGCACCATATATTTT
once	-	TRBJ1-2	TRBV5-6	CASSLAILMRAYGYTF	TGTGCCAGCAGCTTGGCGATCCTGATGCGGGCCTATGGCTACACCTTC
-	-	TRBJ2-1	TRBV19	CASSFRAGDNEQFF	TGTGCCAGTAGTTTTCGAGCTGGAGATAATGAGCAGTTCTTC
-	-	TRBJ1-1	TRBV5-1	CASSYLESGNTEAFF	TGCGCCAGCAGCTACTTGGAGTCGGGGAACACTGAAGCTTTCTTT
-	-	TRBJ2-4	TRBV29-1	CSAAGAKNIQYF	TGCAGCGCCGCGGGAGCCAAAAACATTCAGTACTTC
-	TRBD1	TRBJ1-2	TRBV5-4	CASSSQDRGHGYTF	TGTGCCAGCAGCTCCCAAGACAGGGGCCATGGCTACACCTTC
-	TRBD1	TRBJ1-1	TRBV10-3	CAIRDDRGLAEAFF	TGTGCCATCAGGGATGACAGGGGGTTAGCTGAAGCTTTCTTT
-	TRBD1	TRBJ1-3	TRBV5-1	CASSLQGAFGNTIYF	TGCGCCAGCAGCTTGCAGGGGGCTTTCGGAAACACCATATATTTT
-	-	TRBJ1-6	TRBV11-2	CASSYGPSYNSPLHF	TGTGCCAGCAGCTACGGTCCCTCCTATAATTCACCCCTCCACTTT
-	-	TRBJ1-2	TRBV2	CASTGQSDGYTF	TGTGCCAGCACCGGACAAAGTGATGGCTACACCTTC
-	TRBD1	TRBJ1-1	TRBV5-1	CASSTRTGGTEAFF	TGCGCCAGCAGCACCCGGACAGGGGGGACTGAAGCTTTCTTT